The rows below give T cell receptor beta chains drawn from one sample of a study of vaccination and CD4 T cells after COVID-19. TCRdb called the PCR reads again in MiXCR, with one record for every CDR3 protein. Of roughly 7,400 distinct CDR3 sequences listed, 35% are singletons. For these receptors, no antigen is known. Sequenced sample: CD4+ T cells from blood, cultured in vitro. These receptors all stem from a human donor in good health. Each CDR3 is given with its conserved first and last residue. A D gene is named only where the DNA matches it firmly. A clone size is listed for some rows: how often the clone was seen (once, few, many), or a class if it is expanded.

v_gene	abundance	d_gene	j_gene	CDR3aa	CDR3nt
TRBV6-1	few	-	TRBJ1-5	CAIKTGSNQPQHF	TGTGCCATTAAGACGGGTAGCAATCAGCCCCAGCATTTT
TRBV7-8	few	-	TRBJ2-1	CASSFKVGDYNEQFF	TGTGCCAGCAGCTTTAAAGTGGGGGACTACAATGAGCAGTTCTTC
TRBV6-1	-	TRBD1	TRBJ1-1	CASSGNRQGGKAFF	TGTGCCAGCAGTGGAAACAGACAGGGCGGGAAAGCTTTCTTT
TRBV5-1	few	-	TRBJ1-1	CASSLLAGSNTEAFF	TGCGCCAGCAGCTTGCTTGCGGGGTCGAACACTGAAGCTTTCTTT
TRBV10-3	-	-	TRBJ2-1	CATLNRFPGGEQFF	TGTGCCACTCTCAACCGTTTCCCCGGGGGTGAGCAGTTCTTC
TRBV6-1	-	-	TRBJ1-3	CASSEGDHSGNTIYF	TGTGCCAGCAGTGAAGGGGACCACTCTGGAAACACCATATATTTT
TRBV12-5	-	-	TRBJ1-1	CASGSPGTEAFF	TGTGCTAGTGGGAGCCCCGGCACTGAAGCTTTCTTT
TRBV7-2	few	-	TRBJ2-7	CASSVGNEQYF	TGTGCCAGCAGCGTGGGGAACGAGCAGTACTTC
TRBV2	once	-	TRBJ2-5	CASKSGEETQYF	TGTGCCAGCAAGTCAGGGGAAGAGACCCAGTACTTC
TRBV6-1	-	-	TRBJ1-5	CASSEVGLGNNQPQHF	TGTGCCAGCAGTGAAGTAGGGCTGGGGAACAATCAGCCCCAGCATTTT
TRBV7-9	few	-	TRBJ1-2	CASNLGGYGYTF	TGTGCCAGCAACCTCGGGGGGTATGGCTACACCTTC
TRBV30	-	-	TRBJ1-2	CAWRRGTFKQGIYGYTF	TGTGCCTGGAGGCGTGGGACATTTAAGCAGGGGATCTATGGCTACACCTTC
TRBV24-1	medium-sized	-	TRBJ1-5	CATKTRIRNQPQHF	TGTGCCACCAAAACCCGGATTAGGAATCAGCCCCAGCATTTT
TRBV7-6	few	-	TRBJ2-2	CASSPAMVTGELFF	TGTGCCAGCAGCCCGGCCATGGTCACCGGGGAGCTGTTTTTT
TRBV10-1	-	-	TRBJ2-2	CASGGANTGELFF	TGCGCCAGCGGTGGGGCGAACACCGGGGAGCTGTTTTTT
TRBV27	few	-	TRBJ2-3	CASSSHRTASTDTQYF	TGTGCCAGCAGTTCCCATCGGACAGCTAGCACAGATACGCAGTATTTT
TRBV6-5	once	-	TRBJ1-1	CASSYRPTTVEAFF	TGTGCCAGCAGTTATCGTCCCACCACTGTGGAAGCTTTCTTT
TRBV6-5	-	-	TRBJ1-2	CASSYLGGTGYTF	TGTGCCAGCAGTTATTTGGGAGGAACTGGCTACACCTTC
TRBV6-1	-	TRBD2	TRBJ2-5	CANSRVLAGGGETQYF	TGTGCCAACAGTCGCGTACTAGCGGGGGGTGGGGAGACCCAGTACTTC
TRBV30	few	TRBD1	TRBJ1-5	CAWRPTGSYSNQPQHF	TGTGCCTGGAGACCGACAGGGTCCTATAGCAATCAGCCCCAGCATTTT
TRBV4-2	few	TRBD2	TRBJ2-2	CASSRTSGGLEELFF	TGTGCCAGCAGCCGGACTAGCGGGGGCCTAGAGGAGCTGTTTTTT
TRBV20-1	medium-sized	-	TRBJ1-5	CSARDGGGGQPQHF	TGCAGTGCTAGAGACGGGGGAGGCGGTCAGCCCCAGCATTTT
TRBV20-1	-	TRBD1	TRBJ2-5	CSARRQGGWETQYF	TGCAGTGCTAGAAGACAGGGGGGGTGGGAGACCCAGTACTTC